The entry below gives a single T cell receptor beta chain sequence along with its context. Per the study methods: Cell counts per sample came from amplifying reference gene primers. Data came from immunoSEQ multiplex PCR; TCRdb stores just in-frame clones and leaves some out. D and trimming come from the DNA, and the V and J calls and clone size come from that table. This table has roughly 340,000 clones, around 89% appearing once. The CDR3 contains 13 residues. Germline-derived CDR1 and CDR2 are GTSNPN and SVGIG (reference sequence). V shed 4 bases and J shed 2 bases, with 11 bases lying between them. This record belongs to a study of blood T cell repertoires in COVID-19. Looking at the study overall: Both acute and convalescent COVID-19 samples were obtained from the United States, Italy and Spain.

Participants were placed into cohorts based on the clinical history they reported. Donors in Cohort 3 who had recovered were those with two negative PCRs, healthcare professional clearance, or resolution of their symptoms. The V and J genes are TRBV30 and TRBJ1-1, with D uncertain. This receptor was taken from a man between 18 and 35 years old who had recovered from COVID-19. Specimen: PBMCs or T cells enriched from blood (not recorded which). The DNA for the CDR3 is TGTGCCTGGATGGGTTCAGGAAACACTGAAGCTTTCTTT. Translated: CAWMGSGNTEAFF.